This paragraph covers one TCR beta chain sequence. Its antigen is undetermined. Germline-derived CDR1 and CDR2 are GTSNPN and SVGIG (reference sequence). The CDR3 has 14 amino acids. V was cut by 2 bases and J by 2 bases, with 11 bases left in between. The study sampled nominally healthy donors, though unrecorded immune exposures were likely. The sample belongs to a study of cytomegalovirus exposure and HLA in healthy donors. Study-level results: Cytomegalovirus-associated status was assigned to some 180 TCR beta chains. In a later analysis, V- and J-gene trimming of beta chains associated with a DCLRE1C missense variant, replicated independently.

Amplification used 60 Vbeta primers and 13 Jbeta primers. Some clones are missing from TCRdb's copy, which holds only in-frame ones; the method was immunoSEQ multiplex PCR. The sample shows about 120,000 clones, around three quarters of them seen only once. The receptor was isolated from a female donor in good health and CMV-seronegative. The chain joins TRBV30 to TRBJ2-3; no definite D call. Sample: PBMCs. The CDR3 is CAWSNSVPTDTQYF. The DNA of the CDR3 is TGTGCCTGGAGTAACTCCGTACCCACAGATACGCAGTATTTT.